The 19 T cell receptor beta chains in this list originate from one sample, sequenced in a study of T cell repertoires in cytomegalovirus infection. No antigen has been assigned to these receptors. One entry per CDR3 protein, called by TCRdb with MiXCR from the reads. The sample has about 830,000 distinct CDR3 sequences; approximately 29% are singletons. The source was cultured CD8+ T cells from PBMCs, collected from culture after CMV antigen stimulation. Receptors were obtained from a human donor in good health (CMV status not recorded). Some clones in this sample may be carry-over from other donors' samples.

The chain joins TRBV6-5 to TRBJ2-2; D possibly corresponds to TRBD2 (7 bases). The CDR3 contains 15 residues. Germline V CDR1 and CDR2: MNHEY, SVGAGI. V lost 2 bases to trimming and J lost 3 bases, with 10 bases between them. In nucleotides, the CDR3 is TGTGCCAGCAGTTACAACGGGGGGCACACCGGGGAGCTGTTTTTT. This encodes CASSYNGGHTGELFF.

This clonotype was counted a single time. This rearrangement joins TRBV9 to TRBJ1-5; D is possibly TRBD1 (5 bases). The CDR3 extends over 13 amino acids. V lost 3 bases to trimming and J lost 7 bases, with 11 bases between them. Germline V gene lookup returns CDR1 SGDLS and CDR2 YYNGEE. In DNA form, the CDR3 reads TGTGCCAGCAGCGAGGGGTTTCGGCAGCCCCAGCATTTT. This sequence encodes CASSEGFRQPQHF.

This chain joins TRBV4-1 and TRBJ2-7; 13 positions agree with TRBD2. Germline CDR1 reads MGHRA; CDR2 reads YSYEKL. The V gene end was trimmed by 0 bases and the J gene end by 3 bases; junction bases not matched to a gene: 8. The CDR3 loop spans 18 amino acids. The DNA of the CDR3 is TGCGCCAGCAGCCAAGATTCCGAGACTAGCGGGGGGATCTACGAGCAGTACTTC. Translating gives CASSQDSETSGGIYEQYF.

The chain is built from TRBV11-3 and TRBJ2-1, with D maybe TRBD1 (5 bases). The CDR3 totals 13 residues. The V end lost 3 bases, the J end lost 6 bases, and 9 bases lay between the germline ends. From germline, CDR1 is SGHNT and CDR2 YENEEA. The CDR3 loop reads CASSFGRANEQFF. In DNA form, the CDR3 reads TGTGCCAGCAGCTTCGGCAGGGCCAATGAGCAGTTCTTC.

The rearrangement uses TRBV5-4 and TRBJ2-1; no clear D gene. Trimming took 5 bases from V and 5 from J, leaving 8 bases between them. The length of the CDR3 is 12 residues. Looked up from germline, CDR1 is SGHNT and CDR2 is YYREEE (reference sequence). The CDR3 here is CASRWGNNEQFF. The CDR3 DNA follows: TGTGCCAGCAGGTGGGGAAACAATGAGCAGTTCTTC.

This clonotype was observed a handful of times. This sequence joins TRBV12-3 or TRBV12-4 and TRBJ1-5; D may be TRBD1 (5 bases). V was pared by 6 bases and J by 11 bases, with 11 bases between. This CDR3 comprises 11 residues. In DNA form, the CDR3 reads TGTGCCAGCAGCCGGGCGGGGGCCCAGCATTTT. Translation gives CASSRAGAQHF.

This clonotype was picked up a small number of times. The chain links TRBV11-2 to TRBJ1-2, with 8 nucleotides matching TRBD1. The CDR3 has 15 amino acids. V was pared by 5 bases and J by 0 bases, with 5 bases of the junction left unmatched. Per germline, CDR1 SGHAT and CDR2 FQNNGV. CDR3 in DNA: TGTGCCAGCAGCCCCCGACAGGGGTCTAACTATGGCTACACCTTC. Translated: CASSPRQGSNYGYTF.

This clonotype has more than one count but fewer than ten. The chain couples TRBV19 to TRBJ1-2; D is uncertain. The V gene's germline CDR1 is LNHDA and CDR2 SQIVND (reference sequence). V lost 10 bases and J 2 bases, leaving 11 bases between the germline ends. The CDR3 totals 12 residues. CDR3 amino acids: CATGPGNYGYTF. The CDR3 region has the DNA TGTGCCACCGGACCGGGGAACTATGGCTACACCTTC.

This chain joins TRBV28 and TRBJ2-1; 7 nucleotides line up with TRBD2. The V segment lost 8 bases and the J segment 4 bases; nucleotides outside the gene matches: 26. This CDR3 region has 20 residues. From germline, CDR1 is MDHEN and CDR2 SYDVKM. CDR3 nucleotide sequence: TGTGCCAGCCGAGGGAGGCGGGGGTCCAACTCTACAGTGGAATACAATGAGCAGTTCTTC. Encoded protein: CASRGRRGSNSTVEYNEQFF.

The sample holds many counts of this clonotype. V gene TRBV7-6 combines with J gene TRBJ1-1; 8 bases line up with TRBD1. Per the germline V gene, CDR1 is SGHVS and CDR2 is FNYEAQ. V dropped 4 bases and J dropped 5; count of bases not matched to a gene: 9. The length of the CDR3 is 15 residues. For the CDR3, the DNA is TGTGCCAGCAGCTCAACGACAGGGGTTAGTACTGAAGCTTTCTTT. Translating gives CASSSTTGVSTEAFF.

The chain employs TRBV29-1 and TRBJ1-1; D is unresolved. CDR3 size: 13 residues. Trimming cost V 8 bases and J 7 bases, with 20 bases left between them. Germline loops: CDR1 SQVTM, CDR2 ANQGSEA. CDR3 coding DNA: TGCAGCCCTCCGGACCCCTTTTATGTTGAAGCTTTCTTT. This gives the protein CSPPDPFYVEAFF.

The rearrangement uses TRBV7-2 and TRBJ2-5, with D uncertain. V was clipped by 3 bases and J by 4 bases, with 12 bases between them. Germline V gene data show CDR1 as SGHTA and CDR2 as FQGNSA. This CDR3 is built from 14 residues. The CDR3 coding sequence is TGTGCCAGCAGCTTGGCCGTCTGGGGAGAGACCCAGTACTTC. Translation: CASSLAVWGETQYF.

This clonotype was picked up a small number of times. The chain uses TRBV6-1 and TRBJ1-2; tentatively, D is TRBD1 (6 bases). The CDR3 runs to 13 residues. CDR1 MNHNS and CDR2 SASEGT come from the germline V gene. V was trimmed by 3 bases and J by 3 bases, leaving 8 bases between them. The CDR3 DNA reads TGTGCCAGCAGTGATACAGGGTACTATGGCTACACCTTC. This codes for CASSDTGYYGYTF.

This chain links TRBV9 with TRBJ1-2, with D unresolved. V gave up 4 bases and J gave up 2 bases, with 12 bases separating them. Germline CDR1 is SGDLS and CDR2 is YYNGEE. The CDR3 spans 14 residues. The CDR3 loop is CASSSQPPNYGYTF. CDR3 coding DNA: TGTGCCAGCAGCAGCCAACCTCCGAACTATGGCTACACCTTC.

V is TRBV27 and J is TRBJ1-6; D is possibly TRBD1 (5 bases). This CDR3 is built from 15 residues. Trimming took off 6 bases at V and 7 bases at J, with 16 bases between the two ends. Germline V CDR1 and CDR2: MNHEY, SMNVEV (reference sequence). The CDR3 bases are TGTGCCAGCAGGACCGGGGCAGGGCCGAATTCACCCCTCCACTTT. Its protein product is CASRTGAGPNSPLHF.

The rearrangement joins TRBV7-3 to TRBJ2-1, with 11 positions matching TRBD2. Per the germline V gene, CDR1 is SGHTA and CDR2 is FQGTGA. The CDR3 length is 20 residues. After removal of 5 bases from V and 1 base from J, the junction contained 16 bases not matched to a gene. The CDR3 DNA follows: TGTGCCAGCAGCCCATCGGGGATAGCGGGGGGGTCCTATTCCTACAATGAGCAGTTCTTC. It encodes CASSPSGIAGGSYSYNEQFF.

This clonotype was detected many times. The gene calls are TRBV7-9 and TRBJ2-1; TRBD2 matches at 11 bases. Trimming removed 1 base from V and 2 bases from J; junction bases left unmatched: 10. CDR3 length equals 19 residues. The germline CDR1 and CDR2 sequences are SEHNR and FQNEAQ (reference sequence). In nucleotides, the CDR3 is TGTGCCAGCAGCTTAGAACACCCTAGCGGGGGGAGGCCCTACAATGAGCAGTTCTTC. This codes for CASSLEHPSGGRPYNEQFF.

The chain recombines TRBV5-6 with TRBJ1-1; a weak D match, TRBD1 (6 bases). Per the germline V gene, CDR1 is SGHDT and CDR2 is YYEEEE. V gave up 1 base and J gave up 6 bases, with 10 bases separating them. The CDR3 covers 13 residues. The DNA for the CDR3 is TGTGCCAGCAGCTTGTGGGGGCGGGCTGAAGCTTTCTTT. This translates into CASSLWGRAEAFF.

This chain uses TRBV6-5 with TRBJ2-7; 7 bases map to TRBD1. CDR3 length: 15 amino acids. Trimming at V came to 0 bases and at J to 3 bases, leaving 5 bases not matched to a gene. The germline gives CDR1 MNHEY, CDR2 SVGAGI. CDR3 region: CASSYSEGAGYEQYF. The CDR3 nucleotides are TGTGCCAGCAGTTACTCCGAGGGGGCGGGCTACGAGCAGTACTTC.